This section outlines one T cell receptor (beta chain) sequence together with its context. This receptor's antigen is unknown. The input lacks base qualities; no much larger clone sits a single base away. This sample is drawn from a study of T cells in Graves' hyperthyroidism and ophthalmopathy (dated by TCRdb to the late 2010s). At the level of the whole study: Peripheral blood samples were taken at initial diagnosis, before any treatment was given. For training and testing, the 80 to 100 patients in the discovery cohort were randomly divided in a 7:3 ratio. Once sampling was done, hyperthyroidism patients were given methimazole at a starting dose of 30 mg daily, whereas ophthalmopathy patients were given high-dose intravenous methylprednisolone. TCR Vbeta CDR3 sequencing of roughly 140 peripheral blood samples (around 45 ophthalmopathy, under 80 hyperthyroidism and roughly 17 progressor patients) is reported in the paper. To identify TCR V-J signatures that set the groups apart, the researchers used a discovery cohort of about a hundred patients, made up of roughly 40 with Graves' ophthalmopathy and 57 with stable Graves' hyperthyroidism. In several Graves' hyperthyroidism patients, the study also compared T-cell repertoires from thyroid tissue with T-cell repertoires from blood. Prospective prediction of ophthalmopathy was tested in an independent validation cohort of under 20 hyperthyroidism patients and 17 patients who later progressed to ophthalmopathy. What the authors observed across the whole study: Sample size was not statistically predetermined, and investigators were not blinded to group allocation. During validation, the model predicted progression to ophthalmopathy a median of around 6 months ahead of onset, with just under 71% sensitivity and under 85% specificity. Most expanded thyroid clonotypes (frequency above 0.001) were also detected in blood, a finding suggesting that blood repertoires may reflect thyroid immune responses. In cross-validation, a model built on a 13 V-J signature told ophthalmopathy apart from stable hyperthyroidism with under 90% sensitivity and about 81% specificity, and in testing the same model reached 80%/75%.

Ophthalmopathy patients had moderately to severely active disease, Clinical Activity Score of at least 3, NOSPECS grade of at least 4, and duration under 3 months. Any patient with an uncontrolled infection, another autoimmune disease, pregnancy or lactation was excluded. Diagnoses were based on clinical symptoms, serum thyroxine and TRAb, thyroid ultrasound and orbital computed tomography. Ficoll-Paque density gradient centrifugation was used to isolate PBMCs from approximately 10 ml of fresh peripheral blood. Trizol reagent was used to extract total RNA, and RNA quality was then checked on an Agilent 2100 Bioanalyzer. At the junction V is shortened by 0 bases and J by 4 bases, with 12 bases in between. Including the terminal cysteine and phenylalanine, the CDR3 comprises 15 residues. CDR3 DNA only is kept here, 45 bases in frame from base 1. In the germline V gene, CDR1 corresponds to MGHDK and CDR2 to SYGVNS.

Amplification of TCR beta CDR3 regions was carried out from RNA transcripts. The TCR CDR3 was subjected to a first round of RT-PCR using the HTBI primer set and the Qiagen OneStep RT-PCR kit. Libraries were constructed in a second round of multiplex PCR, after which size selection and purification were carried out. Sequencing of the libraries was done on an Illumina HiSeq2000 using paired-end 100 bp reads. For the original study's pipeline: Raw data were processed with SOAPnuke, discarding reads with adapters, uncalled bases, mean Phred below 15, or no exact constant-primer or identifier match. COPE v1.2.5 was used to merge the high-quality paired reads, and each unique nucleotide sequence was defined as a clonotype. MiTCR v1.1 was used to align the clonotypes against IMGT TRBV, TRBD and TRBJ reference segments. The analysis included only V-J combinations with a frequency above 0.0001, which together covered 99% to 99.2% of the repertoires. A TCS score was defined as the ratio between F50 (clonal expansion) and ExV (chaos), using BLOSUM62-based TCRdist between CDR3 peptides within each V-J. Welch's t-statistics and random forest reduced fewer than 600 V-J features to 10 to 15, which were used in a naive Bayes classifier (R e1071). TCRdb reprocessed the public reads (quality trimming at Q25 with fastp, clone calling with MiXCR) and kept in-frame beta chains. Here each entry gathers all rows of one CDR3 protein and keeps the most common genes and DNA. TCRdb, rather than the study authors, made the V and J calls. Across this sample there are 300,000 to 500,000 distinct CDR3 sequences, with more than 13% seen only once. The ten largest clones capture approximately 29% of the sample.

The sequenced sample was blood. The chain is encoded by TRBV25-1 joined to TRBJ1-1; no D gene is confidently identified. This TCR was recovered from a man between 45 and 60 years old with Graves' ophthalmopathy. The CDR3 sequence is CASSEYRPGLTEAFF. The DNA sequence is TGTGCCAGCAGTGAATACCGGCCAGGCCTCACTGAAGCTTTCTTT.